Listed below are T cell receptor beta chains from one sample, sequenced in a study of shared clonotypes between healthy human individuals. The protocol was immunoSEQ multiplex PCR, while the TCRdb copy is restricted to in-frame clones and leaves out a portion. The data contain roughly 590,000 clones, 95% to 96% of them singletons. Source material: naive CD8+ T cells sorted from blood. The receptors originated from a woman in her 30s in good health. Both conserved end residues are part of each CDR3. D genes are given only for firm matches. Clone size is stated in some rows and not others, as once, few, many or a class when expanded.

.	.	TRBV7-8	TRBJ1-5	CASSDLGQGPFRPQHF	TGTGCCAGCAGCGACCTGGGACAAGGGCCCTTTCGGCCCCAGCATTTT
.	.	TRBV30	TRBJ2-7	CAWSDGMGYEQYF	TGTGCCTGGAGTGACGGCATGGGCTACGAGCAGTACTTC
.	TRBD1	TRBV7-6	TRBJ2-7	CASSSGQGVGYEQYF	TGTGCCAGCAGCTCAGGACAGGGAGTTGGGTACGAGCAGTACTTC
.	.	TRBV6-6	TRBJ2-1	CASLAVDHNEQFF	TGTGCCAGCTTGGCGGTAGACCACAATGAGCAGTTCTTC
.	.	TRBV29-1	TRBJ2-1	CSVEGLGGGEQFF	TGCAGCGTTGAAGGGCTAGGGGGAGGGGAGCAGTTCTTC
.	.	TRBV5-6	TRBJ2-3	CASSLASSLRSTQYF	TGTGCCAGCAGCTTGGCCAGTAGTTTGAGGAGTACGCAGTATTTT
.	.	TRBV19	TRBJ2-7	CASSIGPAIYEQYF	TGTGCCAGTAGTATCGGGCCAGCCATCTACGAGCAGTACTTC
.	.	TRBV9	TRBJ2-1	CASSHRDSLNEQFF	TGTGCCAGCAGCCACCGGGACTCACTCAATGAGCAGTTCTTC
.	.	TRBV5-8	TRBJ1-2	CASSLALHQGLNYGYTF	TGTGCCAGCAGCTTGGCCCTCCACCAGGGACTTAACTATGGCTACACCTTC
.	.	TRBV5-6	TRBJ2-2	CASSAASGTGELFF	TGTGCCAGCAGCGCCGCGTCTGGCACCGGGGAGCTGTTTTTT
.	.	TRBV7-8	TRBJ2-7	CASSPPFPGSHEQYF	TGTGCCAGCAGCCCTCCCTTCCCGGGGAGCCACGAGCAGTACTTC
.	TRBD2	TRBV5-1	TRBJ2-7	CASSLSLAGSLSYEQYF	TGCGCCAGCAGCTTGAGTCTAGCGGGATCCCTGTCCTACGAGCAGTACTTC
.	.	TRBV15	TRBJ1-4	CATSSDTPYNEKLFF	TGTGCCACCAGCAGTGATACCCCCTATAATGAAAAACTGTTTTTT
.	.	TRBV7-6	TRBJ2-3	CASSSVGGTDTQYF	TGTGCCAGCAGCTCGGTGGGGGGCACAGATACGCAGTATTTT
.	.	TRBV5-1	TRBJ2-7	CASKAGLGSYEQYF	TGCGCCAGCAAGGCGGGCCTGGGGTCCTACGAGCAGTACTTC
.	.	TRBV4-1	TRBJ1-5	CASSQDNRGVSNQPQHF	TGCGCCAGCAGCCAAGATAATAGGGGGGTGAGCAATCAGCCCCAGCATTTT
.	TRBD2	TRBV6-6	TRBJ2-7	CASRPLPSGSWQEQYF	TGTGCCAGCAGGCCTTTGCCTAGCGGGAGTTGGCAAGAGCAGTACTTC
.	TRBD2	TRBV5-1	TRBJ2-7	CASSLTSGLTYEQYF	TGCGCCAGCAGCCTGACTAGCGGGCTGACCTACGAGCAGTACTTC
.	TRBD2	TRBV5-1	TRBJ2-5	CASSLTGLAGAGGETQYF	TGCGCCAGCAGCCTAACCGGTCTAGCGGGAGCAGGAGGAGAGACCCAGTACTTC
once	.	TRBV11-2	TRBJ1-5	CASSPLVTHSNQPQHF	TGTGCCAGCAGTCCTCTAGTCACACATAGCAATCAGCCCCAGCATTTT
.	.	TRBV13	TRBJ2-7	CASSYGQSSVEQYF	TGTGCCAGCAGCTATGGACAGAGTTCCGTCGAGCAGTACTTC
.	.	TRBV9	TRBJ2-7	CASSVEGDSLYF	TGTGCCAGCAGCGTAGAGGGAGATAGTCTGTACTTC
.	.	TRBV4-2	TRBJ1-1	CASSQGTGLGAEAFF	TGTGCCAGCAGCCAAGGTACAGGGTTGGGCGCTGAAGCTTTCTTT
once	.	TRBV4-1	TRBJ1-5	CASSQAQVVQPQHF	TGCGCCAGCAGCCAAGCGCAGGTCGTTCAGCCCCAGCATTTT
.	.	TRBV27	TRBJ2-7	CASSWHSNHYEQYF	TGTGCCAGCAGTTGGCACTCCAACCATTACGAGCAGTACTTC
.	TRBD1	TRBV11-2	TRBJ2-7	CASSWDRGAYEQYF	TGTGCCAGCAGCTGGGACAGGGGGGCCTACGAGCAGTACTTC
once	.	TRBV9	TRBJ2-1	CASSVGRTLYNEQFF	TGTGCCAGCAGCGTAGGCAGGACCCTATACAATGAGCAGTTCTTC
.	.	TRBV19	TRBJ2-7	CASSPTGTYEQYF	TGTGCCAGTAGCCCCACAGGGACCTACGAGCAGTACTTC
.	.	TRBV28	TRBJ2-2	CASSKLDSSANTGELFF	TGTGCCAGCAGTAAGCTCGACAGCTCCGCGAACACCGGGGAGCTGTTTTTT
.	.	TRBV5-6	TRBJ2-1	CASSLNPDEQFF	TGTGCCAGCAGCTTAAATCCGGATGAGCAGTTCTTC
.	TRBD1	TRBV4-2	TRBJ2-7	CASSPGTGGVYEQYF	TGTGCCAGCAGCCCCGGGACAGGGGGCGTTTACGAGCAGTACTTC
.	TRBD2	TRBV11-2	TRBJ2-7	CASSFQRDNYEQYF	TGTGCCAGCAGCTTCCAGCGGGATAACTACGAGCAGTACTTC
few	.	TRBV2	TRBJ1-1	CASRVLIMNTEAFF	TGTGCCAGCAGGGTCCTTATCATGAACACTGAAGCTTTCTTT
few	.	TRBV19	TRBJ1-1	CASSKGGNTEAFF	TGTGCCAGTAGTAAAGGCGGGAACACTGAAGCTTTCTTT
.	.	TRBV7-8	TRBJ1-5	CASSLDLGPLYEPQHF	TGTGCCAGCAGCTTAGACTTAGGACCCCTTTACGAGCCCCAGCATTTT
.	TRBD1	TRBV11-2	TRBJ2-5	CASSLLSRRDRVREQYF	TGTGCCAGCAGCTTATTGTCGCGCCGGGACAGGGTGAGGGAGCAGTACTTC
.	TRBD1	TRBV6-5	TRBJ1-1	CASSYGQGSEAFF	TGTGCCAGCAGTTACGGACAGGGCTCTGAAGCTTTCTTT
.	.	TRBV19	TRBJ1-1	CASSFKFTEAFF	TGTGCCAGTAGCTTCAAGTTTACTGAAGCTTTCTTT
.	TRBD2	TRBV27	TRBJ2-7	CASSPQGVAGGPTHEQYF	TGTGCCAGCAGTCCCCAGGGGGTAGCGGGAGGGCCTACCCACGAGCAGTACTTC
once	.	TRBV19	TRBJ1-5	CASSSPSHQPQHF	TGTGCCAGTAGTTCACCCTCCCATCAGCCCCAGCATTTT
.	TRBD1	TRBV14	TRBJ1-4	CASSQGQGGGEKLFF	TGTGCCAGCAGCCAGGGACAGGGAGGAGGTGAAAAACTGTTTTTT
.	.	TRBV29-1	TRBJ2-2	CSVELTPFANTGELFF	TGCAGCGTTGAATTGACACCGTTCGCGAACACCGGGGAGCTGTTTTTT
.	TRBD2	TRBV7-8	TRBJ2-2	CASSQSSGTNTGELFF	TGTGCCAGCAGCCAATCTAGCGGGACGAACACCGGGGAGCTGTTTTTT
.	.	TRBV30	TRBJ2-7	CAWGLWAYEQYF	TGTGCCTGGGGACTTTGGGCCTACGAGCAGTACTTC
.	.	TRBV9	TRBJ2-1	CASSGSGTEQFF	TGTGCCAGCAGCGGATCCGGCACTGAGCAGTTCTTC
.	TRBD1	TRBV7-9	TRBJ2-7	CASSPPRDRVPEQYF	TGTGCCAGCAGCCCCCCCCGGGACAGGGTACCCGAGCAGTACTTC
once	TRBD2	TRBV6-6	TRBJ2-1	CASSYQLAGVNNEQFF	TGTGCCAGCAGTTACCAGCTAGCGGGAGTGAACAATGAGCAGTTCTTC
.	.	TRBV5-4	TRBJ2-3	CASGDPEDTQYF	TGTGCCAGCGGCGACCCCGAGGATACGCAGTATTTT
.	.	TRBV27	TRBJ1-1	CASMETPNTEAFF	TGTGCCAGCATGGAGACACCGAACACTGAAGCTTTCTTT
once	TRBD1	TRBV6-1	TRBJ2-7	CASSDGQGWYEQYF	TGTGCCAGCAGTGATGGACAGGGGTGGTACGAGCAGTACTTC
.	TRBD2	TRBV4-2	TRBJ2-2	CASSQDPPGGETGELFF	TGTGCCAGCAGCCAAGATCCTCCGGGAGGTGAGACCGGGGAGCTGTTTTTT
once	.	TRBV28	TRBJ1-2	CASSLPGYAGYTF	TGTGCCAGCAGTTTACCGGGATATGCCGGCTACACCTTC
.	.	TRBV5-4	TRBJ2-7	CASSLDESYEQYF	TGTGCCAGCAGCTTGGACGAATCCTACGAGCAGTACTTC
.	.	TRBV4-1	TRBJ2-7	CASSQEGQGRSYEQYF	TGCGCCAGCAGCCAAGAAGGGCAGGGGCGCTCCTACGAGCAGTACTTC
once	TRBD1	TRBV7-2	TRBJ2-2	CASSSRTGGPGELFF	TGTGCCAGCAGCTCTCGGACAGGGGGCCCCGGGGAGCTGTTTTTT
.	TRBD2	TRBV25-1	TRBJ2-3	CASSEWRLAGGDTQYF	TGTGCCAGCAGTGAATGGAGACTAGCGGGAGGAGATACGCAGTATTTT
.	TRBD1	TRBV7-9	TRBJ2-5	CASTPGQGAETQYF	TGTGCCAGCACCCCGGGTCAGGGGGCCGAGACCCAGTACTTC
.	TRBD2	TRBV19	TRBJ2-1	CASSKTSGSYNEQFF	TGTGCCAGTAGTAAAACTAGCGGATCCTACAATGAGCAGTTCTTC
.	TRBD1	TRBV9	TRBJ1-4	CASSVTGGLANEKLFF	TGTGCCAGCAGCGTTACAGGGGGCTTAGCTAATGAAAAACTGTTTTTT
.	TRBD2	TRBV5-6	TRBJ2-7	CASSLSASGGYEQYF	TGTGCCAGCAGCTTGTCGGCTAGCGGGGGTTACGAGCAGTACTTC